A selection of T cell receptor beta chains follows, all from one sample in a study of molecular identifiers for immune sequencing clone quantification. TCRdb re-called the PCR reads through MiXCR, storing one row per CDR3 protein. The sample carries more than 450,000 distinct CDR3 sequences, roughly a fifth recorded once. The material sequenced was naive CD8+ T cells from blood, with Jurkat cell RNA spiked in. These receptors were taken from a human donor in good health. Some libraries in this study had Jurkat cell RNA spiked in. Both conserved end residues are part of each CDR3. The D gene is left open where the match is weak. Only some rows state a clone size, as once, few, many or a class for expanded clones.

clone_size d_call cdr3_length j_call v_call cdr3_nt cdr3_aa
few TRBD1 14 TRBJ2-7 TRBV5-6 TGTGCCAGCAGCTGGGGGACAGCGCGCTACGAGCAGTACTTC CASSWGTARYEQYF
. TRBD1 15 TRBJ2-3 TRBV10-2 TGCGCCAGCAGCAGGACAGGGCTACCCGCAGATACGCAGTATTTT CASSRTGLPADTQYF
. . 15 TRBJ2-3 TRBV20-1 TGCAGTGCAGACGAACCCCATCCGGGCACAGATACGCAGTATTTT CSADEPHPGTDTQYF
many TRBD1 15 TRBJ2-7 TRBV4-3 TGCGCCAGCAGCCAAGGAGGGGGCGCGTCCTACGAGCAGTACTTC CASSQGGGASYEQYF
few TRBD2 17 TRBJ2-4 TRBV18 TGTGCCAGCTCACCGGGCGCGGGGGGGCTCCCCAAAAACATTCAGTACTTC CASSPGAGGLPKNIQYF
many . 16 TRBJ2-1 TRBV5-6 TGTGCCAGCAGCTTGGGAGGGGGGCCCGGGGGCAATGAGCAGTTCTTC CASSLGGGPGGNEQFF
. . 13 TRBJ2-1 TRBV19 TGTGCCAGTAGTATTGCGCCAGTGGATGAGCAGTTCTTC CASSIAPVDEQFF
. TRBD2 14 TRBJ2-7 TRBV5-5 TGTGCCAGCAGCTGGGGGACTAGAGGGTCCGAGCAGTACTTC CASSWGTRGSEQYF
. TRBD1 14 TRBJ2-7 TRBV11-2 TGTGCCAGCAGCCCCGGGACAGGCCCTTTCGAGCAGTACTTC CASSPGTGPFEQYF
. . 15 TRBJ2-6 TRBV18 TGTGCCAGTCACGAGGGGAGGCCCGGGGCCAACGTCCTGACTTTC CASHEGRPGANVLTF
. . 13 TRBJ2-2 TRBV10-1 TGCGCCAGCAGTCCGGCGCGTGCCGGGGAGCTGTTTTTT CASSPARAGELFF
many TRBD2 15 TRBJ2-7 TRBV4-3 TGCGCCAGCAGCCAAGATTGGACTAGCGGATACGAGCAGTACTTC CASSQDWTSGYEQYF
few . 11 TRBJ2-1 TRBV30 TGTGCCTGGAGTGCTCAACCTGAGCAGTTCTTC CAWSAQPEQFF
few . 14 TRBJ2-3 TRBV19 TGTGCCAGTAAGGCTGCCTCGCCATGGGATACGCAGTATTTT CASKAASPWDTQYF
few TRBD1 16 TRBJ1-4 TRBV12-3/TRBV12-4 TGTGCCAGCAGTTTAAACCAGGGGGTCGTTTTTGAAAAACTGTTTTTT CASSLNQGVVFEKLFF
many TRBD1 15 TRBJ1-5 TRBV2 TGTGCCAGCAGTGAAGGTGACAGGGTAAATCAGCCCCAGCATTTT CASSEGDRVNQPQHF
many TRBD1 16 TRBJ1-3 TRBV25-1 TGTGCCAGCAGTGAATGGAGGGACAGCTCTGGAAACACCATATATTTT CASSEWRDSSGNTIYF
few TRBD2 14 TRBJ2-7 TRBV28 TGTGCCAGCAGTTTCACCGGACTAGCATACGAGCAGTACTTC CASSFTGLAYEQYF
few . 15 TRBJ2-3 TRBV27 TGTGCCAGCAGCGGACTGTGGGGTCTGACAGATACGCAGTATTTT CASSGLWGLTDTQYF
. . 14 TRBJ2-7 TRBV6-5 TGTGCCAGCAGTTACGGGGGACCGCGCTACGAGCAGTACTTC CASSYGGPRYEQYF
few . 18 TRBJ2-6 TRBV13 TGTGCCAGCAGCTTAGGGTCACCTAGTCAAGCTGGGGCCAACGTCCTGACTTTC CASSLGSPSQAGANVLTF
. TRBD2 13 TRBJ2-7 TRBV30 TGTGCCTGGACTCCAACCGGGGGGAACGAGCAGTACTTC CAWTPTGGNEQYF
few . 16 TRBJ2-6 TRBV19 TGTGCCAGTAGTATAGACGCGAATCGTGGGGCCAACGTCCTGACTTTC CASSIDANRGANVLTF
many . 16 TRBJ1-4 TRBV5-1 TGCGCCAGCACTCTGTGTCAGGGTTGTACTAATGAAAAACTGTTTTTT CASTLCQGCTNEKLFF
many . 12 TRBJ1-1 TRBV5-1 TGCGCCAGCGGACGGTCGGGCACTGAAGCTTTCTTT CASGRSGTEAFF
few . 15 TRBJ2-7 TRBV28 TGTGCCAGCAGTCCCTATGAGCAGGGGAGCGACGAGCAGTACTTC CASSPYEQGSDEQYF
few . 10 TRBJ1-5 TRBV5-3 TGTGCCAGAACGACTCAGCCCCAGCATTTT CARTTQPQHF
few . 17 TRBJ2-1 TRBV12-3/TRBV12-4 TGTGCCAGCACCTATCATCCAGGCGGGGAGTTTTACAATGAGCAGTTCTTC CASTYHPGGEFYNEQFF
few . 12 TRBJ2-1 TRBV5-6 TGTGCCAGCAGCCTTCCTACGGATGAGCAGTTCTTC CASSLPTDEQFF
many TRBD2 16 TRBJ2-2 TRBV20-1 TGCAGTGCTAGAGGAATTAGCGGGAGCGGTACCGGGGAGCTGTTTTTT CSARGISGSGTGELFF
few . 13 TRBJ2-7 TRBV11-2 TGTGCCAGCAGCTTTGGCGGGGGCAGCGAGCAGTACTTC CASSFGGGSEQYF
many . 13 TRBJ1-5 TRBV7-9 TGTGCCAGCAGCCAATATAGCAATCAGCCCCAGCATTTT CASSQYSNQPQHF
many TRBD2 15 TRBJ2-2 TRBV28 TGTGCCAGCAGTTTACTAGCGGGAAACACCGGGGAGCTGTTTTTT CASSLLAGNTGELFF
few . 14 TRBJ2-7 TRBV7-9 TGTGCCAGCAGCATTGGACAGAGCTCCTACGAGCAGTACTTC CASSIGQSSYEQYF
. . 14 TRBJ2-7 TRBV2 TGTGCCAGCAGTGAAGACAGGCCAAAATACGAGCAGTACTTC CASSEDRPKYEQYF
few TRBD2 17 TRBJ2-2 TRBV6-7 TGTGCCAGCAGTTACCCCCCTGCGGCGCGGGAGACCGGGGAGCTGTTTTTT CASSYPPAARETGELFF
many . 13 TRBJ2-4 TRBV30 TGTGCCTGGAGTGTACTTAGCAAAAACATTCAGTACTTC CAWSVLSKNIQYF
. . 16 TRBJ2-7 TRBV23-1 TGCGCCAGCAGTCAATCGGACAGACAACAACCCTACGAGCAGTACTTC CASSQSDRQQPYEQYF
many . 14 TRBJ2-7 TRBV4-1 TGCGCCAGCAGCCCGGGACTGACGGGCTACGAGCAGTACTTC CASSPGLTGYEQYF
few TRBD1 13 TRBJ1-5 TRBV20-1 TGCAGTGCTAGGACAGGGGATGGGAAGCCCCAGCATTTT CSARTGDGKPQHF
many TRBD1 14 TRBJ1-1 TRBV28 TGTGCCAGCAGTTCCTTCGGACAGGGGACTGAAGCTTTCTTT CASSSFGQGTEAFF
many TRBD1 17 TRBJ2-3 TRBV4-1 TGCGCCAGCAGCCGCATCCCATCGGGACAGGGGTATGATACGCAGTATTTT CASSRIPSGQGYDTQYF
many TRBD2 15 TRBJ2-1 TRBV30 TGTGCCTGGAGTGAACTAGCGGGAGATTACAATGAGCAGTTCTTC CAWSELAGDYNEQFF
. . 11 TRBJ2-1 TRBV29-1 TGCAGCGTTGTCGGTATGAATGAGCAGTTCTTC CSVVGMNEQFF
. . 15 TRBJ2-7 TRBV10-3 TGTGCCATCAGTGAGCCGGGGGACAGAACCTACGAGCAGTACTTC CAISEPGDRTYEQYF
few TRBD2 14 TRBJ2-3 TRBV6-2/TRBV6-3 TGTGCCAGCAGTTATCTTAGCGGGGCAGATACGCAGTATTTT CASSYLSGADTQYF
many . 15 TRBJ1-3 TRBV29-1 TGCAGCGTTGGTTGGGGGACGGACGCTGGAAACACCATATATTTT CSVGWGTDAGNTIYF